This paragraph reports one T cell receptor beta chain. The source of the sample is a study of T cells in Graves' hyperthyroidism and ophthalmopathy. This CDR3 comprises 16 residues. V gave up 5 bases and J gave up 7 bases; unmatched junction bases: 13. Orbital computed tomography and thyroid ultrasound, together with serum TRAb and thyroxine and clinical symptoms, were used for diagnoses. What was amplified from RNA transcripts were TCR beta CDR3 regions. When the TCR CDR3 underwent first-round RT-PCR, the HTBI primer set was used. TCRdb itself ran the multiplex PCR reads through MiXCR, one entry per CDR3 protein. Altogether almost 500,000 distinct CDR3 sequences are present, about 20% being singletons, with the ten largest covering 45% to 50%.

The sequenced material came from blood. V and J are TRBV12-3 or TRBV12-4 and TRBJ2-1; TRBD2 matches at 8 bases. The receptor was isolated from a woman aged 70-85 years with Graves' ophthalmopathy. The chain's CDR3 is CASSRHLVGRANEQFF. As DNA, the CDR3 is TGTGCCAGCAGTCGCCATCTGGTCGGGAGGGCGAATGAGCAGTTCTTC.